Following are 28 T cell receptor beta chains from one sample sequenced in a study of blood T cell repertoires in COVID-19. Sequencing used immunoSEQ multiplex PCR; TCRdb keeps in-frame clones, though not all of them. Among 250,000 or so clones listed, roughly 80% were seen once. The material sequenced was peripheral blood. Receptor source: a man older than 75 with acute or convalescent COVID-19.

The rearrangement joins TRBV10-2 to TRBJ1-5; 7 bases line up with TRBD1. The CDR3 totals 14 residues. Germline V CDR1 and CDR2: WSHSY, SAAADI. Germline trimming cut 6 bases from V and 3 bases from J; bases unmatched to any gene: 5. DNA for the CDR3: TGCGCCAGCAGGGGTCAGGGGGACAATCAGCCCCAGCATTTT. Amino acid sequence: CASRGQGDNQPQHF.

The chain is built from TRBV19 and TRBJ2-2; D perhaps matches TRBD2 (6 bases). From germline, CDR1 is LNHDA and CDR2 SQIVND (reference sequence). Between the trimmed V and J ends, which lost 3 bases and 6 bases, there was a span of 14 bases. The CDR3 is 15 residues long. The CDR3 DNA reads as TGTGCCAGTAGTATGGAGGGCAGGGTCCCCGGGGAGCTGTTTTTT. This translates into CASSMEGRVPGELFF.

This rearrangement joins TRBV18 to TRBJ2-5; tentatively, D is TRBD1 (6 bases). This CDR3 contains 14 residues. In germline, CDR1 is KGHSH, CDR2 LQKENI. Trimming left V 3 bases short and J 4 bases short, with 12 bases between. This CDR3 reads CASSPQTGGETQYF. In DNA form, the CDR3 reads TGTGCCAGCTCACCCCAGACAGGAGGAGAGACCCAGTACTTC.

V gene TRBV28 combines with J gene TRBJ1-1; the D gene is possibly TRBD1 (6 bases). CDR1 and CDR2 (germline): MDHEN, SYDVKM. This CDR3 has 14 residues. Trimming left V 5 bases short and J 0 bases short, with 10 bases between. The CDR3 DNA sequence: TGTGCCAGCAGTAGGGACAACATGAACACTGAAGCTTTCTTT. Translating gives CASSRDNMNTEAFF.

The V gene is TRBV6-5, the J gene TRBJ1-1; 7 bases are shared with TRBD1. The germline V gene has CDR1 MNHEY and CDR2 SVGAGI. V gave up 6 bases and J gave up 1 base; unmatched junction bases: 8. CDR3 length: 15 residues. The CDR3 spells CASRIRWTGNTEAFF. In nucleotides, the CDR3 is TGTGCCAGCAGAATCCGATGGACAGGGAACACTGAAGCTTTCTTT.

The chain employs TRBV5-1 and TRBJ1-1, with 8 bases aligning to TRBD1. Unmatched junction bases numbered 9, after V lost 4 bases and J lost 4 bases. The CDR3 loop spans 15 amino acids. Germline V gene data show CDR1 as SGHRS and CDR2 as YFSETQ. Here the CDR3 reads CASSLEQGVGTEAFF. The CDR3 nucleotides are TGCGCCAGCAGCCTAGAACAGGGGGTTGGCACTGAAGCTTTCTTT.

This rearrangement joins TRBV30 to TRBJ1-5, with D unresolved. The CDR3 length is 15 residues. CDR1 and CDR2 (germline): GTSNPN, SVGIG (reference sequence). V was pared by 0 bases and J by 0 bases, with 9 bases between. The CDR3 reads CAWSVRGNSNQPQHF. The CDR3 DNA follows: TGTGCCTGGAGTGTACGCGGTAATAGCAATCAGCCCCAGCATTTT. Complete variable domain (other parts from reference TRBV30 and TRBJ1-5): SQTIHQWPATLVQPVGSPLSLECTVEGTSNPNLYWYRQAAGRGLQLLFYSVGIGQISSEVPQNLSASRPQDRQFILSSKKLLLSDSGFYLCAWSVRGNSNQPQHFGDGTRLSIL.

J is TRBJ1-3 and V is TRBV5-1; TRBD1 aligns across 8 bases. This CDR3 spans 18 amino acids. In germline, CDR1 is SGHRS, CDR2 YFSETQ. V shed 0 bases, J shed 0 bases, and the junction held 8 bases outside the gene matches. The CDR3 here is CASSLVTGGTSSGNTIYF. The CDR3 DNA reads as TGCGCCAGCAGCTTGGTAACAGGGGGAACGAGCTCTGGAAACACCATATATTTT. Supplemented by reference TRBV5-1 and TRBJ1-3, the full variable domain reads KAGVTQTPRYLIKTRGQQVTLSCSPISGHRSVSWYQQTPGQGLQFLFEYFSETQRNKGNFPGRFSGRQFSNSRSEMNVSTLELGDSALYLCASSLVTGGTSSGNTIYFGEGSWLTVV.

The V and J genes are TRBV2 and TRBJ2-7, with TRBD1 matching over 9 bases. In germline, CDR1 is SNHLY, CDR2 FYNNEI. This CDR3 has 14 residues. V gave up 6 bases and J gave up 2 bases; unmatched junction bases: 5. CDR3 nucleotides: TGTGCCAGCAGCCTTGGACAGGGGCCCTACGAGCAGTACTTC. Translation: CASSLGQGPYEQYF.

V usage is TRBV5-5 and J usage is TRBJ1-2; tentative D call: TRBD1 (6 bases). Germline V gene data show CDR1 as SGHKS and CDR2 as YYEKEE (reference sequence). This CDR3 spans 13 amino acids. The ends were cut back, 3 bases at V and 7 bases at J, with 13 bases in the middle. The CDR3 DNA reads TGTGCCAGCAGCTCTACAGGGTATAGTGGCTACACCTTC. As protein: CASSSTGYSGYTF.

This sequence joins TRBV11-2 and TRBJ2-7, with a tentative D call TRBD1 (6 bases). The V and J ends lost 5 bases and 3 bases respectively, with 14 bases between them. The germline V gene has CDR1 SGHAT and CDR2 FQNNGV. The CDR3 loop spans 14 amino acids. This chain's CDR3 is CASSPGTSLYEQYF. For the CDR3, the DNA is TGTGCCAGCAGCCCCGGGACAAGCCTCTACGAGCAGTACTTC.

The genes are TRBV10-1 and TRBJ1-6; 7 bases are a match to TRBD1. Trimming at V came to 7 bases and at J to 7 bases, leaving 7 bases not matched to a gene. CDR3 length: 14 residues. The V gene's germline CDR1 is WNHNN and CDR2 SYGVQD (reference sequence). The CDR3 reads CASNSGTANSPLHF. CDR3 nucleotides: TGCGCCAGCAACTCCGGGACAGCAAATTCACCCCTCCACTTT.

This clone was detected once. The chain couples TRBV11-3 to TRBJ2-7, with TRBD1 as a possible D gene (6 bases). This CDR3 has 13 residues. V was trimmed by 1 base and J by 7 bases, leaving 11 bases between them. Germline V gene data show CDR1 as SGHNT and CDR2 as YENEEA. DNA of the CDR3: TGTGCCAGCAGCTTAGGGGGGCTCGGAGAGCAGTACTTC. Residues: CASSLGGLGEQYF.

This clone was recorded once. The J gene is TRBJ2-7, the V gene TRBV5-1, with 9 bases aligning to TRBD1. The germline V gene has CDR1 SGHRS and CDR2 YFSETQ. CDR3 size: 15 residues. V trimming: 4 bases; J trimming: 1 base; junction bases outside the gene matches: 6. CDR3 coding DNA: TGCGCCAGCAGCCCCGGACAGGGGCTATCCTACGAGCAGTACTTC. The encoded protein is CASSPGQGLSYEQYF.

The chain employs TRBV27 and TRBJ2-7, with D perhaps matching TRBD1 (6 bases). V was shortened by 1 base and J by 2 bases, with 12 bases between the two germline ends. The CDR3 sequence is 15 residues long. CDR1 is MNHEY, CDR2 SMNVEV, per germline (reference sequence). CDR3 sequence: CASSLWQGSAYEQYF. The CDR3 DNA follows: TGTGCCAGCAGTTTATGGCAGGGGTCCGCCTACGAGCAGTACTTC.

V usage is TRBV7-2 and J usage is TRBJ2-1; 9 bases map to TRBD1. Per germline, CDR1 SGHTA and CDR2 FQGNSA. Losses at the gene ends were 7 bases for V and 13 bases for J; bases not matched to a gene: 14. The length of the CDR3 is 14 residues. DNA of the CDR3: TGTGCCAGCACCCAGGACAGGGGACCTGCATCACAGTTCTTC. The encoded protein is CASTQDRGPASQFF.

The genes are TRBV18 and TRBJ1-6; TRBD1 matches at 7 bases. Trimming removed 1 base from V and 7 bases from J; junction bases left unmatched: 7. The CDR3 sequence is 16 residues long. Germline V gene data show CDR1 as KGHSH and CDR2 as LQKENI. The CDR3, as DNA: TGTGCCAGCTCACCACTTTCCGGACAGGTGAATTCACCCCTCCACTTT. The encoded protein is CASSPLSGQVNSPLHF.

This sequence joins TRBV20-1 and TRBJ1-1, with D unclear. V dropped 4 bases and J dropped 5 bases, with 8 bases sitting between them. This CDR3 has 11 amino acids. The germline V gene encodes CDR1 DFQATT and CDR2 SNEGSKA (reference sequence). The CDR3 DNA sequence: TGCAGTGCTAATGACCTGACTGAAGCTTTCTTT. This translates into CSANDLTEAFF.

The rearrangement links TRBV5-1 to TRBJ1-3, with a possible D match to TRBD1 (5 bases). The CDR3 is 14 residues long. Trimming shortened V by 4 bases and J by 4 bases, and 12 bases separated the two germline ends. Germline-derived CDR1 and CDR2 are SGHRS and YFSETQ. CDR3 amino acids: CASSPGPEGNTIYF. The CDR3 DNA reads TGCGCCAGCAGCCCAGGGCCGGAAGGAAACACCATATATTTT.

The V call is TRBV12-3 or TRBV12-4, the J call TRBJ1-4, with D perhaps matching TRBD1 (5 bases). The ends were cut back, 3 bases at V and 12 bases at J, with 14 bases in the middle. This CDR3 is 13 amino acids long. The CDR3, as DNA: TGTGCCAGCAGTTTCCACGCCTGGGGGGAACTGTTTTTT. It encodes CASSFHAWGELFF.

This clone was picked up a small number of times. The chain uses TRBV2 and TRBJ1-2; possibly TRBD1 for D (6 bases). V was pared by 7 bases and J by 9 bases, with 18 bases between. CDR1 and CDR2 (germline): SNHLY, FYNNEI. The CDR3 loop spans 13 amino acids. The CDR3 nucleotides read TGTGCCAGCATCGACTTGAGGACAGCTCGCTACACCTTC. Protein product: CASIDLRTARYTF.

The chain carries TRBV30 and TRBJ2-2, with D uncertain. The CDR3 loop spans 14 amino acids. CDR1 and CDR2 from the germline V gene are GTSNPN and SVGIG (reference sequence). V was clipped by 4 bases and J by 0 bases, with 9 bases between them. DNA of the CDR3: TGTGCCTGGAAGCTAGGAGCGAACACCGGGGAGCTGTTTTTT. Its protein is CAWKLGANTGELFF.

The chain recombines TRBV7-8 with TRBJ2-4, with 11 bases fitting TRBD2. V gave up 5 bases and J gave up 8 bases; unmatched junction bases: 14. Germline CDR1 is SGHVS and CDR2 is FQNEAQ. This CDR3 has 17 amino acids. In DNA form, the CDR3 reads TGTGCCAGCAGCCCCCTGGGTAGCGGGAGGGCCCGGTACATTCAGTACTTC. It is translated as CASSPLGSGRARYIQYF.

The chain links TRBV7-2 to TRBJ2-7; maybe TRBD2 (7 bases). Germline-derived CDR1 and CDR2 are SGHTA and FQGNSA. The CDR3 has 15 amino acids. Trimming pared 5 bases from V and 1 base from J, leaving 15 bases between. The CDR3 coding sequence is TGTGCCAGCAGCCCCCAAGGGGGGGTGTCCTACGAGCAGTACTTC. Encoded protein: CASSPQGGVSYEQYF.

This chain connects TRBV20-1 to TRBJ1-1; a possible D gene is TRBD1 (5 bases). CDR1 and CDR2 from the germline V gene are DFQATT and SNEGSKA (reference sequence). The V and J ends lost 6 bases and 6 bases respectively, with 11 bases between them. The CDR3 has 11 residues. The CDR3 protein is CSAYRDSEAFF. The CDR3 DNA reads TGCAGTGCGTATAGGGACTCTGAAGCTTTCTTT.

The J gene is TRBJ1-6, the V gene TRBV5-1, with a weak D call TRBD1 (5 bases). The CDR3 runs 16 residues. CDR1 and CDR2 (germline): SGHRS, YFSETQ. Deletions cut 5 bases from V and 7 bases from J, with 19 bases between. The CDR3: CASRDQGLAYNSPLHF. In DNA form, the CDR3 reads TGCGCCAGCAGAGACCAGGGTCTCGCGTACAATTCACCCCTCCACTTT.

In DNA, the CDR3 is TGTGCCAGCACCTCGGCGGGGAGCTCCTATAATTCACCCCTCCACTTT. Protein product: CASTSAGSSYNSPLHF. The V and J genes are TRBV27 and TRBJ1-6; D is undetermined. CDR1 MNHEY and CDR2 SMNVEV come from the germline V gene (reference sequence). The CDR3 is 16 amino acids. V was clipped by 7 bases and J by 0 bases, with 13 bases between them.

This rearrangement joins TRBV27 to TRBJ2-1, with 10 bases that match TRBD1. The CDR3 is 18 amino acids. Trimming at V came to 0 bases and at J to 8 bases, leaving 13 bases not matched to a gene. CDR1 is MNHEY, CDR2 SMNVEV, per germline (reference sequence). CDR3 coding DNA: TGTGCCAGCAGTTTATCCCCGGGTGCGACAGGGGGCAGGGATGAGCAGTTCTTC. This encodes CASSLSPGATGGRDEQFF.